The 27 T cell receptor beta chains reported below all come from one sample, sequenced in a study of shared clonotypes between healthy human individuals. Repertoires were generated with immunoSEQ multiplex PCR, while TCRdb's copy carries only in-frame clones and drops some. The data show 2 million or so clones, with over 85% seen just once and about 0.13% held by the top ten. Sequencing was carried out using naive CD4+ T cells sorted from blood. Noted subset: CD45RA+ positively selected. Source of these receptors: a man between 18 and 29 years old in good health.

This rearrangement joins TRBV28 to TRBJ1-2; D may be TRBD1 (6 bases). Germline CDR1 and CDR2: MDHEN and SYDVKM. Trimming stripped 5 bases from V and 4 bases from J, with 11 bases between. The CDR3 contains 13 residues. CDR3 loop: CASSPDRRYGYTF. As DNA, the CDR3 is TGTGCCAGCAGTCCAGACAGGCGCTATGGCTACACCTTC.

The V gene is TRBV30, the J gene TRBJ2-1; the match to TRBD2 covers 13 bases. Trimming cost V 2 bases and J 10 bases; bases outside gene matches: 2. This CDR3 has 13 residues. In germline, CDR1 is GTSNPN, CDR2 SVGIG (reference sequence). This chain's CDR3 is CAWSSGLAGEQFF. The CDR3 DNA reads TGTGCCTGGAGTTCGGGACTAGCGGGAGAGCAGTTCTTC.

This clone showed up just once. This sample includes further DNA sequences coding for the same CDR3. CDR3 amino acids: CAIDRGQGTDTQYF. The CDR3 DNA follows: TGTGCCATCGATCGGGGACAGGGCACAGATACGCAGTATTTT. This chain connects TRBV10-3 to TRBJ2-3; 8 bases map to TRBD1. With V trimmed by 8 bases and J by 1 base, 5 bases remained unmatched. The CDR3 is 14 residues long. Germline-derived CDR1 and CDR2 are ENHRY and SYGVKD.

A remark on this clone: Other DNA sequences in this sample translate to the same CDR3. This chain joins TRBV28 and TRBJ1-6; no clear D. The CDR3 has 12 amino acids. In germline, CDR1 is MDHEN, CDR2 SYDVKM. Trimming shortened V by 3 bases and J by 9 bases, and 6 bases separated the two germline ends. CDR3 DNA: TGTGCCAGCAGTTTGGGAGGTTCACCCCTCCACTTT. Its translation: CASSLGGSPLHF.

The rearrangement uses TRBV14 and TRBJ2-6; D unresolved. The CDR3 totals 17 residues. Deletions cut 4 bases from V and 0 bases from J, with 13 bases between. The germline V gene encodes CDR1 SGHDN and CDR2 FVKESK. CDR3 DNA: TGTGCCAGCAGCCTTCTACCCCCAACCTCTGGGGCCAACGTCCTGACTTTC. Translation gives CASSLLPPTSGANVLTF. Complete variable domain (other parts from reference TRBV14 and TRBJ2-6): EAGVTQFPSHSVIEKGQTVTLRCDPISGHDNLYWYRRVMGKEIKFLLHFVKESKQDESGMPNNRFLAERTGGTYSTLKVQPAELEDSGVYFCASSLLPPTSGANVLTFGAGSRLTVL.

The chain joins TRBV19 to TRBJ2-2, with 10 bases that match TRBD2. The J segment lost 0 bases and the V segment lost 3 bases, leaving 7 bases of the junction unmatched. The CDR3 is 18 residues long. Germline V gene lookup returns CDR1 LNHDA and CDR2 SQIVND (reference sequence). The chain's CDR3 is CASSITGLAFANTGELFF. The CDR3 DNA reads TGTGCCAGTAGTATTACGGGACTAGCGTTCGCGAACACCGGGGAGCTGTTTTTT.

J is TRBJ1-1 and V is TRBV20-1, with a tentative D call TRBD1 (5 bases). Germline V gene lookup returns CDR1 DFQATT and CDR2 SNEGSKA (reference sequence). V shed 3 bases and J shed 8 bases, with 10 bases lying between them. The CDR3 runs 11 residues. CDR3 in DNA: TGCAGTGCTAGCTGGGGGTCCGAAGCTTTCTTT. Protein: CSASWGSEAFF.

The genes are TRBV27 and TRBJ1-2, with 12 bases matching TRBD1. The V gene's germline CDR1 is MNHEY and CDR2 SMNVEV (reference sequence). V lost 4 bases, J lost 3 bases, and 6 bases stayed unmatched. The CDR3 loop spans 16 amino acids. The CDR3 sequence is CASSWTGTGGYYGYTF. CDR3 DNA: TGTGCCAGCAGTTGGACCGGGACAGGGGGCTACTATGGCTACACCTTC.

V gene TRBV6-6 combines with J gene TRBJ2-2; 9 nucleotides match TRBD2. V lost 6 bases to trimming and J lost 4 bases; unmatched junction nucleotides: 9. This CDR3 region has 16 residues. Germline V lookup: CDR1 MNHNY, CDR2 SVGAGI (reference sequence). CDR3 nucleotide sequence: TGTGCCAGCAGGTTTCCCGGGACTAGCCTCACCGGGGAGCTGTTTTTT. Translation gives CASRFPGTSLTGELFF.

The chain carries TRBV2 and TRBJ1-4; maybe TRBD1 (5 bases). The CDR3 totals 15 residues. The V gene's germline CDR1 is SNHLY and CDR2 FYNNEI. Trimming took 5 bases from V and 3 from J, leaving 13 bases between them. In nucleotides, the CDR3 is TGTGCCAGCAGTCGGGACCGTGGGGCTAATGAAAAACTGTTTTTT. Its protein product is CASSRDRGANEKLFF.

As for this clone: Other DNA sequences in the same sample also yield this CDR3. The chain carries TRBV6-5 and TRBJ1-4; D might be TRBD1 (5 bases). V was shortened by 8 bases and J by 7 bases, with 8 bases between the two germline ends. Germline CDR1 is MNHEY and CDR2 is SVGAGI. CDR3 length equals 11 residues. CDR3 region: CASGRGEKLFF. The CDR3 DNA reads TGTGCCAGCGGGAGGGGTGAAAAACTGTTTTTT.

The chain joins TRBV29-1 to TRBJ1-3; TRBD1 might be the D (5 bases). The V end lost 7 bases, the J end lost 7 bases, and 14 bases lay between the germline ends. The CDR3 loop spans 12 amino acids. Germline lookup yields CDR1 SQVTM and CDR2 ANQGSEA. The CDR3: CSAQQGLNTIYF. In nucleotides, the CDR3 is TGCAGCGCGCAGCAGGGATTGAACACCATATATTTT.

The CDR3 coding sequence is TGCGCCAGCAGCTTGGTTTCGGGATCGGACACCATATATTTT. The encoded protein is CASSLVSGSDTIYF. The chain has TRBV5-1 and TRBJ1-3; no clear D. The CDR3 has 14 residues. With 0 bases removed from V and 8 bases from J, the gap between germline ends came to 12 bases. CDR1 is SGHRS, CDR2 YFSETQ, per germline. The full variable domain, rest sourced from reference TRBV5-1 and TRBJ1-3, is KAGVTQTPRYLIKTRGQQVTLSCSPISGHRSVSWYQQTPGQGLQFLFEYFSETQRNKGNFPGRFSGRQFSNSRSEMNVSTLELGDSALYLCASSLVSGSDTIYFGEGSWLTVV.

The chain joins TRBV28 to TRBJ2-7; D may be TRBD2 (6 bases). The V end lost 6 bases, the J end lost 7 bases, and 16 bases lay between the germline ends. The CDR3 totals 13 residues. Germline V gene lookup returns CDR1 MDHEN and CDR2 SYDVKM. CDR3 DNA: TGTGCCAGCAGGTCACCGGGACTTTGGGAGCAGTACTTC. This codes for CASRSPGLWEQYF. Drawing the rest from reference TRBV28 and TRBJ2-7, the complete variable domain is DVKVTQSSRYLVKRTGEKVFLECVQDMDHENMFWYRQDPGLGLRLIYFSYDVKMKEKGDIPEGYSVSREKKERFSLILESASTNQTSMYLCASRSPGLWEQYFGPGTRLTVT.

Turning to this clone: The sample has other DNA sequences that encode this CDR3 too. The J gene is TRBJ2-7, the V gene TRBV6-5; 10 bases fit TRBD1. The CDR3 is 16 amino acids. Germline V lookup: CDR1 MNHEY, CDR2 SVGAGI. The ends lost 0 bases at V and 2 bases at J; junction bases unmatched: 4. CDR3 in amino acids: CASSYSTGTGAYEQYF. DNA for the CDR3: TGTGCCAGCAGTTACTCCACCGGGACAGGGGCCTACGAGCAGTACTTC.

This chain links TRBV7-2 with TRBJ2-7; TRBD2 is a possible D gene (5 bases). Trimming removed 1 base at V and 2 bases at J, with 12 bases between. The CDR3 runs 15 residues. Per the germline V gene, CDR1 is SGHTA and CDR2 is FQGNSA. The CDR3 sequence: CASSLERQITYEQYF. CDR3 bases: TGTGCCAGCAGCTTAGAGCGGCAGATAACCTACGAGCAGTACTTC.

V gene TRBV2 combines with J gene TRBJ2-2, with 13 bases that match TRBD2. Germline assignment: CDR1 SNHLY and CDR2 FYNNEI. J lost 4 bases, V lost 6 bases, and 14 bases had no gene match. The CDR3 covers 19 residues. The CDR3 region has the DNA TGTGCCAGCAGCTACACTACCTATTGGACTAGCGGGGGCACCGGGGAGCTGTTTTTT. Translation gives CASSYTTYWTSGGTGELFF.

The J gene is TRBJ1-5, the V gene TRBV19; D gene unclear. V shed 4 bases and J shed 3 bases, with 7 bases lying between them. Per the germline V gene, CDR1 is LNHDA and CDR2 is SQIVND (reference sequence). The CDR3 is 13 residues long. The CDR3 sequence: CASSTELNQPQHF. The CDR3 coding sequence is TGTGCCAGTAGTACGGAGCTCAATCAGCCCCAGCATTTT.

This chain uses TRBV10-3 with TRBJ2-5, with D hard to call. CDR1 and CDR2 (germline): ENHRY, SYGVKD. V was trimmed by 6 bases and J by 0 bases, leaving 8 bases between them. The CDR3 is 13 residues long. The CDR3 reads CAISQMYQETQYF. The CDR3 DNA sequence: TGTGCCATCAGCCAGATGTACCAAGAGACCCAGTACTTC.

Of note for this clone: This may come from a read error, since a much larger clone is one base off. This sequence joins TRBV11-1 and TRBJ2-3; D is possibly TRBD1 or TRBD2 (5 bases each). The ends were cut back, 5 bases at V and 0 bases at J, with 6 bases in the middle. The CDR3 is made up of 13 amino acids. Looked up from germline, CDR1 is SGHAT and CDR2 is FQDESV (reference sequence). The CDR3 DNA sequence: TGTGCCAGCAGCCGGGGCAGCACAGATACGCAGTATTTT. Translated, it gives CASSRGSTDTQYF.

This chain connects TRBV28 to TRBJ2-1; the D is unclear. This CDR3 contains 13 residues. Germline V gives CDR1 MDHEN, CDR2 SYDVKM. Trimming removed 8 bases from V and 5 bases from J, with 13 bases in between. The chain's CDR3 is CASGGRLNNEQFF. CDR3 DNA sequence: TGTGCCAGCGGTGGCAGGTTAAACAATGAGCAGTTCTTC.

J is TRBJ2-7 and V is TRBV4-1; D is uncertain. Trimming shortened V by 3 bases and J by 2 bases, and 11 bases separated the two germline ends. The CDR3 has 14 amino acids. From germline, CDR1 is MGHRA and CDR2 YSYEKL. Written as DNA, the CDR3 is TGCGCCAGCAGCCACCCGACACGGACCTACGAGCAGTACTTC. Its translation is CASSHPTRTYEQYF.

This chain links TRBV5-1 with TRBJ2-1, with D tentatively TRBD1 (7 bases). The CDR3 runs 15 residues. The germline CDR1 and CDR2 sequences are SGHRS and YFSETQ. Between the trimmed V and J ends, which lost 2 bases and 6 bases, there was a span of 15 bases. CDR3 in amino acids: CASSFDGRQGNEQFF. CDR3 nucleotide sequence: TGCGCCAGCAGCTTCGACGGGAGACAGGGCAATGAGCAGTTCTTC.

This clone was observed once. The rearrangement uses TRBV29-1 and TRBJ2-7; D remains ambiguous. This CDR3 contains 13 residues. The ends were cut back, 5 bases at V and 0 bases at J, with 11 bases in the middle. Germline V CDR1 and CDR2: SQVTM, ANQGSEA. CDR3 sequence reads: CSVLASSSYEQYF. DNA for the CDR3: TGCAGCGTTCTGGCCTCGAGCTCCTACGAGCAGTACTTC.

This rearrangement joins TRBV6-1 to TRBJ2-2; 7 bases are a match to TRBD1. This CDR3 contains 15 residues. CDR1 MNHNS and CDR2 SASEGT come from the germline V gene. V was pared by 6 bases and J by 5 bases, with 9 bases of the junction left unmatched. CDR3 bases: TGTGCCAGCAGGGTTGAGACAGGGTATACCGGGGAGCTGTTTTTT. Translating it yields CASRVETGYTGELFF.

The chain couples TRBV27 to TRBJ2-7; 8 nucleotides line up with TRBD2. The trim removed 7 bases at V and 0 bases at J, leaving 5 bases unmatched. This CDR3 spans 14 amino acids. In germline, CDR1 is MNHEY, CDR2 SMNVEV (reference sequence). The CDR3 region is CASKPGGTSYEQYF. In DNA, the CDR3 is TGTGCCAGCAAACCGGGGGGGACCTCCTACGAGCAGTACTTC.

The chain recombines TRBV7-9 with TRBJ2-7; 7 bases agree with TRBD1. The CDR3 is made up of 12 amino acids. CDR1 and CDR2 from the germline V gene are SEHNR and FQNEAQ (reference sequence). The junction had 8 bases not matched to a gene; V was cut back by 11 bases and J by 4 bases. The CDR3: CASKRGQYEQYF. CDR3 nucleotides: TGTGCCTCTAAGAGGGGACAGTACGAGCAGTACTTC.